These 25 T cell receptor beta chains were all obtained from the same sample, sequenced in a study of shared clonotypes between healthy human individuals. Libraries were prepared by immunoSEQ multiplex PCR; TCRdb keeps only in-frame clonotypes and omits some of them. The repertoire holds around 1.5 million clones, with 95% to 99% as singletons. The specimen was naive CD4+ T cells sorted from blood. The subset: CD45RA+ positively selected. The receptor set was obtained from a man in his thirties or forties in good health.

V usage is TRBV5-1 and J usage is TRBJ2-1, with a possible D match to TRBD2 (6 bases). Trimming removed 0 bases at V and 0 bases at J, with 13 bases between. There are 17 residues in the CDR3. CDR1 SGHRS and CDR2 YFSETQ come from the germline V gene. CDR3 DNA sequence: TGCGCCAGCAGCTTGGCCGGGACTGCCAGCTCCTACAATGAGCAGTTCTTC. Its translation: CASSLAGTASSYNEQFF.

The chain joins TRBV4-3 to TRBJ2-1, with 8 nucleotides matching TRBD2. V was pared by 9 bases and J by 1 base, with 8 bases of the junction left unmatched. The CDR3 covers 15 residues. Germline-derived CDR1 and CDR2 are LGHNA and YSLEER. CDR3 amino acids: CASGGGLESYNEQFF. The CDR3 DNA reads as TGCGCCAGTGGGGGGGGACTAGAGTCCTACAATGAGCAGTTCTTC.

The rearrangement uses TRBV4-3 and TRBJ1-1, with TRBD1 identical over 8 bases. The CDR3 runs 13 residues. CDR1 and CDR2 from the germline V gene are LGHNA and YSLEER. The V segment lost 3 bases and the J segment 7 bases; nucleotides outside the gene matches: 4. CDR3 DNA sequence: TGCGCCAGCAGCCAGAGTACAGGGGGTGAAGCTTTCTTT. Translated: CASSQSTGGEAFF.

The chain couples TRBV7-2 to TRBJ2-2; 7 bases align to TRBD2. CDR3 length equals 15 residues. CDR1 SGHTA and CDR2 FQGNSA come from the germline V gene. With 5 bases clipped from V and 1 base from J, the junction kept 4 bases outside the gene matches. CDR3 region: CASSPSSGNTGELFF. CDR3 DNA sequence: TGTGCCAGCAGCCCTTCTAGCGGGAACACCGGGGAGCTGTTTTTT.

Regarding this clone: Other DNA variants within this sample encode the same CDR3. The CDR3 sequence is CASSLGRSNQPQHF. CDR3 DNA sequence: TGTGCCAGCAGCCTTGGCAGGAGCAATCAGCCCCAGCATTTT. V usage is TRBV2 and J usage is TRBJ1-5; the D is unclear. CDR3 length: 14 amino acids. Germline V gene data show CDR1 as SNHLY and CDR2 as FYNNEI. V shed 6 bases and J shed 1 base, with 10 bases lying between them.

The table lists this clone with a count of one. CDR3 sequence: CASSLNDLNYGYTF. The CDR3 DNA reads TGTGCCAGCAGCTTGAACGACTTAAACTATGGCTACACCTTC. This chain connects TRBV5-5 to TRBJ1-2; no reliable D call. CDR1 is SGHKS and CDR2 is YYEKEE in the germline V gene (reference sequence). The germline V and J ends were trimmed by 1 base and 2 bases, with 9 bases remaining between them. This CDR3 spans 14 amino acids. Drawing the rest from reference TRBV5-5 and TRBJ1-2, the complete variable domain is DAGVTQSPTHLIKTRGQQVTLRCSPISGHKSVSWYQQVLGQGPQFIFQYYEKEERGRGNFPDRFSARQFPNYSSELNVNALLLGDSALYLCASSLNDLNYGYTFGSGTRLTVV.

For the CDR3, the DNA is TGTGCCAGCAGATATACAGGGGAGGGAGAAAAACTGTTTTTT. As protein: CASRYTGEGEKLFF. The V call is TRBV5-4, the J call TRBJ1-4, with TRBD1 identical over 7 bases. This CDR3 has 14 residues. In germline, CDR1 is SGHNT, CDR2 YYREEE (reference sequence). V lost 5 bases to trimming and J lost 8 bases; unmatched junction nucleotides: 9.

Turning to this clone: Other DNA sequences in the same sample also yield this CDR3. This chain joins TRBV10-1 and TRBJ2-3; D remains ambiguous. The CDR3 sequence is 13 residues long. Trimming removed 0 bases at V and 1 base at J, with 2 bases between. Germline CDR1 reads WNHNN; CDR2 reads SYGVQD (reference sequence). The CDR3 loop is CASSESGTDTQYF. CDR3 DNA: TGCGCCAGCAGTGAGTCCGGCACAGATACGCAGTATTTT.

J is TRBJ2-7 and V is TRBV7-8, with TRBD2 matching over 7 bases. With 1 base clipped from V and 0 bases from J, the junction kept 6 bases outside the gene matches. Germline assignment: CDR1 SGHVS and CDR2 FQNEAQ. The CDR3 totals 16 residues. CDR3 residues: CASSLGGGALSYEQYF. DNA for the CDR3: TGTGCCAGCAGCTTAGGCGGGGGAGCCCTCTCCTACGAGCAGTACTTC.

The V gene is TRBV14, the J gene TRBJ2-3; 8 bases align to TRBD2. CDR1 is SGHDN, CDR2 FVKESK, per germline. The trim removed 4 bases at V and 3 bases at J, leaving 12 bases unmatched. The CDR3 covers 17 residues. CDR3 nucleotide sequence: TGTGCCAGCAGCCTATCGCGTAGCGGGATAGTAACAGATACGCAGTATTTT. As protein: CASSLSRSGIVTDTQYF.

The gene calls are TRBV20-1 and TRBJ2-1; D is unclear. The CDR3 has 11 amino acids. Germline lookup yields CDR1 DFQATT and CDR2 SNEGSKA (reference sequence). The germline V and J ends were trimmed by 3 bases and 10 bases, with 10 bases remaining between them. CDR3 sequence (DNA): TGCAGTGCTAGGATTCCTCGGGAGCAGTTCTTC. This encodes CSARIPREQFF.

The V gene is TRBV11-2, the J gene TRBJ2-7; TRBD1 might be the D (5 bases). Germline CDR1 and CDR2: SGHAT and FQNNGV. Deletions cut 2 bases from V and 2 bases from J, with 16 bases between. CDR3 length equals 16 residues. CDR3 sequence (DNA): TGTGCCAGCAGCTTATTAGCAGGGTCGGTAACCTACGAGCAGTACTTC. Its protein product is CASSLLAGSVTYEQYF.

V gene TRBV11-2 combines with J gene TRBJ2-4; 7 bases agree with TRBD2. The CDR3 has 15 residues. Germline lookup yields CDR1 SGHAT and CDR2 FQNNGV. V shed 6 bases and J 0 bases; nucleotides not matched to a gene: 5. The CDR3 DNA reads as TGTGCCAGCAGAACTTGGGGGGGAGCCAAAAACATTCAGTACTTC. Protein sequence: CASRTWGGAKNIQYF.

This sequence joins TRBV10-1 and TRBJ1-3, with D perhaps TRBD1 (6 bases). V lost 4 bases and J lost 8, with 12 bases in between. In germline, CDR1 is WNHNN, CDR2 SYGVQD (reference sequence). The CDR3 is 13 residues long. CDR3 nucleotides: TGCGCCAGCAGTGCTCAGGGGACGGACACCATATATTTT. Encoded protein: CASSAQGTDTIYF.

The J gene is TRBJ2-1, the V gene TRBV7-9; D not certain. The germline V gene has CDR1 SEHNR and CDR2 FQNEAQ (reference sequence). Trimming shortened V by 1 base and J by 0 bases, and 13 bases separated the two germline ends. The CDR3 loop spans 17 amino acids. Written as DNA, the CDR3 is TGTGCCAGCAGCTTAGGTGGGCACCTGAGCTCCTACAATGAGCAGTTCTTC. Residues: CASSLGGHLSSYNEQFF.

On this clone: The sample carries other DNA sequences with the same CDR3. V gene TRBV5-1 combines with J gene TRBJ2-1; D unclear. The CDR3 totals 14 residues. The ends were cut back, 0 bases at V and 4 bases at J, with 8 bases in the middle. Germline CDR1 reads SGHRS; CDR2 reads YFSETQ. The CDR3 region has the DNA TGCGCCAGCAGCTTGGTTCCGGATTACAATGAGCAGTTCTTC. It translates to CASSLVPDYNEQFF.

The CDR3 loop is CASSLEEGYYGYTF. The CDR3 DNA is TGTGCCAGCAGCTTAGAGGAGGGATACTATGGCTACACCTTC. This sequence joins TRBV7-9 and TRBJ1-2; no clear D. The CDR3 is 14 residues long. Germline V gives CDR1 SEHNR, CDR2 FQNEAQ (reference sequence). Trimming stripped 1 base from V and 3 bases from J, with 9 bases between.

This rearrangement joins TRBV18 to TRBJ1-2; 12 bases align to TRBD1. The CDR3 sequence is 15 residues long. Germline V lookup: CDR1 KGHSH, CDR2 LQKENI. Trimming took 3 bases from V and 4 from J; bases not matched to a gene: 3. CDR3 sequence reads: CASSPGQGAVYGYTF. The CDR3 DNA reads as TGTGCCAGCTCACCGGGACAGGGGGCAGTCTATGGCTACACCTTC. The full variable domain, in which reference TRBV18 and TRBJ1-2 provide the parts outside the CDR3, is NAGVMQNPRHLVRRRGQEARLRCSPMKGHSHVYWYRQLPEEGLKFMVYLQKENIIDESGMPKERFSAEFPKEGPSILRIQQVVRGDSAAYFCASSPGQGAVYGYTFGSGTRLTVV.

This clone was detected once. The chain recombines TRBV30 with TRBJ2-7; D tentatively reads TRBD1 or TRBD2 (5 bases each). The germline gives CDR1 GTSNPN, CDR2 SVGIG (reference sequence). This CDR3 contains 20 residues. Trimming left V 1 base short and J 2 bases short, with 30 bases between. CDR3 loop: CAWSEASGIWGRGRAYEQYF. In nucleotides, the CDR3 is TGTGCCTGGAGTGAGGCTTCCGGGATTTGGGGTCGGGGACGAGCCTACGAGCAGTACTTC.

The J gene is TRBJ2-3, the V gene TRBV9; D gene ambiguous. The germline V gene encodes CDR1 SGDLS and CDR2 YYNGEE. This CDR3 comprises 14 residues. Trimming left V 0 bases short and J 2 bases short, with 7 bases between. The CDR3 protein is CASSVAVITDTQYF. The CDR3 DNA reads TGTGCCAGCAGCGTAGCGGTGATCACAGATACGCAGTATTTT. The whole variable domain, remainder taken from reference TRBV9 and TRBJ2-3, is DSGVTQTPKHLITATGQRVTLRCSPRSGDLSVYWYQQSLDQGLQFLIQYYNGEERAKGNILERFSAQQFPDLHSELNLSSLELGDSALYFCASSVAVITDTQYFGPGTRLTVL.

The CDR3 sequence is CASSPLAPTGSYEQYF. CDR3 nucleotide sequence: TGTGCCAGCTCACCATTGGCGCCCACAGGCTCCTACGAGCAGTACTTC. The J gene is TRBJ2-7, the V gene TRBV18, with D possibly being TRBD1 (5 bases). The germline gives CDR1 KGHSH, CDR2 LQKENI. The CDR3 loop spans 16 amino acids. V was pared by 2 bases and J by 0 bases, with 14 bases between.

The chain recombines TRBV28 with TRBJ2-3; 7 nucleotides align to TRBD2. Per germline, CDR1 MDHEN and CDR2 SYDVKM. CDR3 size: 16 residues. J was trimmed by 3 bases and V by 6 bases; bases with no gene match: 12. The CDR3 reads CASRPRRLASTDTQYF. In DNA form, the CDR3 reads TGTGCCAGCAGACCCCGTAGACTAGCATCAACAGATACGCAGTATTTT.

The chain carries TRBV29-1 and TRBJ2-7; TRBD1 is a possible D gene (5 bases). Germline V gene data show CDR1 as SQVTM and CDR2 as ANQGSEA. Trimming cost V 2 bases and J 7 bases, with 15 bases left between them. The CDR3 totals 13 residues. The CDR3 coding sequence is TGCAGCGTTGAAAAGGTTGCGTCAGGGGAGCAGTACTTC. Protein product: CSVEKVASGEQYF.

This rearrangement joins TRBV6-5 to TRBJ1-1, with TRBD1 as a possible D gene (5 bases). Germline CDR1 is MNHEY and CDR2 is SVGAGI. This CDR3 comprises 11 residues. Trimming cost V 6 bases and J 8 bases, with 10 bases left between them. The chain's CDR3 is CASSNGGEAFF. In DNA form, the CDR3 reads TGTGCCAGCAGCAACGGGGGGGAAGCTTTCTTT.

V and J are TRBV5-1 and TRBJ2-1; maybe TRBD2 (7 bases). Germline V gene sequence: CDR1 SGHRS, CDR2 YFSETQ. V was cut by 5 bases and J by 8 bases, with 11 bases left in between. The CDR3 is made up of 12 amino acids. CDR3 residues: CASSQGRDEQFF. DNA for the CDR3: TGCGCCAGCAGTCAGGGGAGGGATGAGCAGTTCTTC.